This passage covers 21 T cell receptor beta chains from one sample sequenced in a study of shared clonotypes between healthy human individuals (dated by TCRdb to the early 2020s). Libraries were made using the immunoSEQ multiplex PCR assay. TCRdb retrieved this table from immuneACCESS and kept in-frame rearrangements only. Not all clones are present; in checked studies, unresolved V genes account for under half, and no reason is known for the remainder. The sample table lists some 2,000,000 clones, about 94% of them with a count of one. The ten largest clones take up more than 0.1% of the sample. Sequencing was done on a sample of naive CD4+ T cells sorted from blood. Sample cell subset or site, as interpreted from the label and publication: CD45RA+ positively selected. The receptors were gathered from a man younger than 35 in good health.

The chain carries TRBV29-1 and TRBJ2-3, with TRBD2 as a possible D gene (5 bases). The ends were cut back, 6 bases at V and 2 bases at J, with 12 bases in the middle. The CDR3 has 13 residues. The V gene's germline CDR1 is SQVTM and CDR2 ANQGSEA. CDR3 nucleotide sequence: TGCAGCGTCGACTCCGGGAACACAGATACGCAGTATTTT. This gives the protein CSVDSGNTDTQYF.

This chain joins TRBV28 and TRBJ2-5; 12 bases map to TRBD2. Per the germline V gene, CDR1 is MDHEN and CDR2 is SYDVKM. This CDR3 region has 15 residues. The trim removed 11 bases at V and 5 bases at J, leaving 12 bases unmatched. For the CDR3, the DNA is TGTGCCTGGCAGTCTAGCGGGGGGGCTCCGGAGACCCAGTACTTC. It encodes CAWQSSGGAPETQYF.

The chain employs TRBV13 and TRBJ2-2; TRBD2 matches at 7 bases. Per germline, CDR1 PRHDT and CDR2 FYEKMQ (reference sequence). Trimming cost V 2 bases and J 4 bases; bases outside gene matches: 4. The CDR3 is 15 amino acids. CDR3 DNA sequence: TGTGCCAGCAGCTTAAGGGACTACCTCACCGGGGAGCTGTTTTTT. It codes for CASSLRDYLTGELFF.

This clone was seen just once. The chain combines TRBV30 with TRBJ2-3; 12 bases fit TRBD2. Germline V gene lookup returns CDR1 GTSNPN and CDR2 SVGIG (reference sequence). With V trimmed by 7 bases and J by 2 bases, 13 bases remained unmatched. The CDR3 length is 17 residues. This CDR3 is CAFGTARTSGVTDTQYF. The CDR3 DNA reads as TGTGCCTTCGGGACAGCGAGGACTAGCGGGGTCACAGATACGCAGTATTTT.

J is TRBJ2-7 and V is TRBV6-4; possible D gene TRBD1, 6 bases. The V end was cut by 3 bases, the J end by 0 bases, with 12 bases between. Germline loops: CDR1 MRHNA, CDR2 SNTAGT. The CDR3 totals 15 residues. In DNA, the CDR3 is TGTGCCAGCAGTGAAGTACCAGGGGTCTCCTACGAGCAGTACTTC. It specifies CASSEVPGVSYEQYF.

In its sample, this clone was seen once. The V gene is TRBV5-4, the J gene TRBJ2-1; D not resolved. The germline CDR1 and CDR2 sequences are SGHNT and YYREEE (reference sequence). V lost 0 bases to trimming and J lost 0 bases, with 7 bases between them. CDR3 length equals 15 residues. In DNA form, the CDR3 reads TGTGCCAGCAGCTTGGACGGGCTCTCCTACAATGAGCAGTTCTTC. Its translation: CASSLDGLSYNEQFF. The variable domain in full, completed from reference TRBV5-4 and TRBJ2-1, reads ETGVTQSPTHLIKTRGQQVTLRCSSQSGHNTVSWYQQALGQGPQFIFQYYREEENGRGNFPPRFSGLQFPNYSSELNVNALELDDSALYLCASSLDGLSYNEQFFGPGTRLTVL.

On this clone itself: The same CDR3 is also encoded by other DNA sequences in this sample. This CDR3 reads CASSIPGTNEKLFF. The CDR3 coding sequence is TGTGCCAGTAGTATTCCAGGGACTAATGAAAAACTGTTTTTT. J is TRBJ1-4 and V is TRBV19; TRBD1 might be the D (5 bases). The germline gives CDR1 LNHDA, CDR2 SQIVND (reference sequence). V lost 3 bases to trimming and J lost 2 bases, with 7 bases between them. The CDR3 has 14 residues.

The rearrangement joins TRBV7-2 to TRBJ2-3, with TRBD1 as a possible D gene (5 bases). V shed 5 bases and J shed 4 bases, with 13 bases lying between them. Germline lookup yields CDR1 SGHTA and CDR2 FQGNSA. This CDR3 has 14 residues. CDR3 amino acids: CASSQRQSPDTQYF. DNA for the CDR3: TGTGCCAGCAGCCAACGACAGTCCCCAGATACGCAGTATTTT.

The J gene is TRBJ1-2, the V gene TRBV28, with 7 bases matching TRBD1. Germline CDR1 reads MDHEN; CDR2 reads SYDVKM. This CDR3 has 14 amino acids. The V segment lost 5 bases and the J segment 5 bases; nucleotides outside the gene matches: 8. CDR3 DNA sequence: TGTGCCAGCAGTCCGGGACAGAGTAATTATGGCTACACCTTC. Protein sequence: CASSPGQSNYGYTF.

The J gene is TRBJ2-2, the V gene TRBV10-3, with unresolved D. Germline assignment: CDR1 ENHRY and CDR2 SYGVKD. The V end was cut by 4 bases, the J end by 5 bases, with 5 bases between. The CDR3 is made up of 12 amino acids. The CDR3 DNA is TGTGCCATCAGTGGGGTGACCGGGGAGCTGTTTTTT. Residues: CAISGVTGELFF.

To note about this clone: Different DNA sequences within this sample yield the same CDR3. The chain uses TRBV18 and TRBJ1-6; D is uncertain. CDR1 is KGHSH, CDR2 LQKENI, per germline. The CDR3 is made up of 13 amino acids. Trimming left V 0 bases short and J 7 bases short, with 4 bases between. Here the CDR3 reads CASSPPANSPLHF. CDR3 nucleotides: TGTGCCAGCTCACCACCGGCGAATTCACCCCTCCACTTT.

About this clone itself: The same CDR3 arises from other DNA sequences in this sample as well. This chain uses TRBV29-1 with TRBJ1-2; 7 bases match TRBD1. The junction had 5 bases not matched to a gene; V was cut back by 5 bases and J by 2 bases. This CDR3 contains 13 residues. CDR1 and CDR2 (germline): SQVTM, ANQGSEA. CDR3 residues: CSVRTGVNYGYTF. The CDR3 DNA follows: TGCAGCGTTAGAACAGGGGTGAACTATGGCTACACCTTC.

The CDR3 here is CASSLRLAGGGYNEQFF. The CDR3 DNA reads as TGTGCCAGCAGCCTTCGGCTAGCGGGAGGAGGGTACAATGAGCAGTTCTTC. The chain is built from TRBV14 and TRBJ2-1; 11 nucleotides line up with TRBD2. Losses at the gene ends were 4 bases for V and 4 bases for J; bases not matched to a gene: 9. This CDR3 region has 17 residues. The V gene's germline CDR1 is SGHDN and CDR2 FVKESK.

The rearrangement links TRBV14 to TRBJ2-2, with 8 bases lining up with TRBD1. The germline V gene has CDR1 SGHDN and CDR2 FVKESK. V was clipped by 4 bases and J by 7 bases; unmatched bases: 5. The CDR3 sequence is 14 residues long. In nucleotides, the CDR3 is TGTGCCAGCAGCCCTTGGACAGGGAACGGGGAGCTGTTTTTT. Translation gives CASSPWTGNGELFF. The entire variable domain, with the rest obtained from reference TRBV14 and TRBJ2-2, is as follows: EAGVTQFPSHSVIEKGQTVTLRCDPISGHDNLYWYRRVMGKEIKFLLHFVKESKQDESGMPNNRFLAERTGGTYSTLKVQPAELEDSGVYFCASSPWTGNGELFFGEGSRLTVL.

The rearrangement joins TRBV2 to TRBJ1-2; D unresolved. CDR3 size: 14 residues. Germline-derived CDR1 and CDR2 are SNHLY and FYNNEI. The V gene lost 1 base and the J gene lost 12 bases, with 18 bases spanning the gap. CDR3 amino acids: CASSEDTTHPGNTF. CDR3 nucleotide sequence: TGTGCCAGCAGTGAAGACACGACTCACCCGGGGAACACCTTC.

The rearrangement uses TRBV7-9 and TRBJ2-3; no definite D call. The CDR3 runs to 13 residues. V lost 4 bases, J lost 0 bases, and 5 bases lay in between. Germline V gene sequence: CDR1 SEHNR, CDR2 FQNEAQ (reference sequence). Written as DNA, the CDR3 is TGTGCCAGCAGCTACGGGAGCACAGATACGCAGTATTTT. Translating it yields CASSYGSTDTQYF. Supplemented by reference TRBV7-9 and TRBJ2-3, the full variable domain reads DTGVSQNPRHKITKRGQNVTFRCDPISEHNRLYWYRQTLGQGPEFLTYFQNEAQLEKSRLLSDRFSAERPKGSFSTLEIQRTEQGDSAMYLCASSYGSTDTQYFGPGTRLTVL.

The CDR3 bases are TGTGCCAGCAGCCAAGATTTGTCATGGGCAGGGCGTCATGAAAAACTGTTTTTT. Its translation is CASSQDLSWAGRHEKLFF. The chain carries TRBV4-2 and TRBJ1-4; TRBD1 might be the D (5 bases). This CDR3 has 18 residues. V shed 0 bases and J shed 6 bases, with 20 bases lying between them. From germline, CDR1 is LGHNA and CDR2 YNFKEQ.

In nucleotides, the CDR3 is TGTGCCACACCGGGACTAGCGGGAGAGGAAAGCACAGATACGCAGTATTTT. It codes for CATPGLAGEESTDTQYF. The rearrangement links TRBV2 to TRBJ2-3; 14 positions agree with TRBD2. The CDR3 is 17 residues long. CDR1 and CDR2 from the germline V gene are SNHLY and FYNNEI. Germline trimming cut 10 bases from V and 0 bases from J; bases unmatched to any gene: 9.

This clone has a single count. Within the sample, other DNA sequences also encode this same CDR3. This sequence joins TRBV5-1 and TRBJ1-6; D is unclear. The germline CDR1 and CDR2 sequences are SGHRS and YFSETQ. Trimming shortened V by 0 bases and J by 10 bases, and 5 bases separated the two germline ends. The CDR3 consists of 12 residues. CDR3 nucleotide sequence: TGCGCCAGCAGCTTGGATGGGTCACCCCTCCACTTT. Translating gives CASSLDGSPLHF.

The chain recombines TRBV5-5 with TRBJ2-7; D uncertain. The CDR3 spans 12 residues. The ends were cut back, 4 bases at V and 3 bases at J, with 8 bases in the middle. Per germline, CDR1 SGHKS and CDR2 YYEKEE (reference sequence). The CDR3 sequence is CASSRSYYEQYF. The CDR3 region has the DNA TGTGCCAGCAGCCGGAGCTACTACGAGCAGTACTTC.

The rearrangement links TRBV7-9 to TRBJ2-7, with 7 bases aligning to TRBD1. Trimming removed 5 bases from V and 1 base from J; junction bases left unmatched: 11. Germline-derived CDR1 and CDR2 are SEHNR and FQNEAQ (reference sequence). The length of the CDR3 is 16 residues. The CDR3 protein is CASSAPTGRTSYEQYF. CDR3 nucleotide sequence: TGTGCCAGCAGCGCACCGACAGGGCGGACTTCCTACGAGCAGTACTTC.